The 23 T cell receptor beta chains reported below all come from one sample, sequenced in a study of blood T cell repertoires in COVID-19. Generated by immunoSEQ multiplex PCR, the TCRdb table keeps only in-frame clones and is missing some. This sample carries 200,000 to 250,000 clones, 84% of them seen once, and the ten largest clones take 5.5% to 7.5%. The sequenced sample was PBMCs or T cells enriched from blood (not recorded which). The receptors derive from a woman aged 35 to 49 who had recovered from COVID-19.

This chain joins TRBV6-5 and TRBJ1-2; no reliable D call. CDR1 and CDR2 from the germline V gene are MNHEY and SVGAGI. This CDR3 has 14 residues. Between the trimmed V and J ends, which lost 8 bases and 0 bases, there was a span of 13 bases. CDR3 sequence (DNA): TGTGCCAGCGCCGAGACATCTTCTAACTATGGCTACACCTTC. It codes for CASAETSSNYGYTF.

The V call is TRBV5-1, the J call TRBJ2-7, with 8 positions matching TRBD2. Germline V gene lookup returns CDR1 SGHRS and CDR2 YFSETQ. CDR3 size: 14 residues. Trimming at V came to 4 bases and at J to 2 bases, leaving 5 bases not matched to a gene. CDR3 in DNA: TGCGCCAGCAGCGGTACTAGCGGAACCTACGAGCAGTACTTC. It encodes CASSGTSGTYEQYF.

The chain combines TRBV3-1 (or the pseudogene TRBV3-2) with TRBJ1-5, with unresolved D. The CDR3 covers 14 residues. V was pared by 0 bases and J by 5 bases, with 8 bases between. Germline V gene sequence: CDR1 LGHDT, CDR2 YNNKEL (reference sequence). As DNA, the CDR3 is TGTGCCAGCAGCCAAGATTTTACAGATCAGCCCCAGCATTTT. Translation gives CASSQDFTDQPQHF.

The rearrangement uses TRBV4-1 and TRBJ2-1, with 13 positions matching TRBD2. Trimming at V came to 1 base and at J to 8 bases, leaving 2 bases not matched to a gene. Germline CDR1 reads MGHRA; CDR2 reads YSYEKL. The CDR3 extends over 15 amino acids. DNA of the CDR3: TGCGCCAGCAGCCAAGGGGGACTAGCGGGACATGAGCAGTTCTTC. This codes for CASSQGGLAGHEQFF.

The chain links TRBV4-1 to TRBJ2-1; D not resolved. CDR1 and CDR2 (germline): MGHRA, YSYEKL. The CDR3 is 14 amino acids. V was trimmed by 4 bases and J by 0 bases, leaving 7 bases between them. CDR3 amino acids: CASSPSLSYNEQFF. CDR3 sequence (DNA): TGCGCCAGCAGCCCAAGCCTCTCCTACAATGAGCAGTTCTTC.

The chain is built from TRBV28 and TRBJ2-5; no clear D gene. Trimming shortened V by 5 bases and J by 1 base, and 5 bases separated the two germline ends. CDR3 size: 12 residues. Germline values: CDR1 MDHEN, CDR2 SYDVKM. The CDR3 DNA sequence: TGTGCCAGCAGTCCCCTCCAAGAGACCCAGTACTTC. This codes for CASSPLQETQYF.

The chain carries TRBV19 and TRBJ2-5, with D perhaps TRBD2 (6 bases). Trimming took 7 bases from V and 2 from J, leaving 11 bases between them. CDR1 is LNHDA, CDR2 SQIVND, per germline (reference sequence). The CDR3 runs to 13 residues. DNA for the CDR3: TGTGCCAGTATGGGACGGGGGCAAGAGACCCAGTACTTC. It encodes CASMGRGQETQYF.

This chain uses TRBV28 with TRBJ2-2; 10 bases match TRBD1. This CDR3 comprises 15 residues. The V gene end was trimmed by 4 bases and the J gene end by 3 bases; junction bases not matched to a gene: 2. CDR1 is MDHEN, CDR2 SYDVKM, per germline. CDR3 protein: CASSSGQGHTGELFF. The CDR3 DNA is TGTGCCAGCAGTTCGGGACAGGGGCACACCGGGGAGCTGTTTTTT.

The gene calls are TRBV5-4 and TRBJ2-1; 7 bases map to TRBD2. After removal of 1 base from V and 2 bases from J, the junction contained 3 bases not matched to a gene. The germline V gene has CDR1 SGHNT and CDR2 YYREEE (reference sequence). This CDR3 is 15 amino acids long. CDR3 in DNA: TGTGCCAGCAGCTTGAGACGGGAGGCCTACAATGAGCAGTTCTTC. Translating it yields CASSLRREAYNEQFF.

V gene TRBV7-6 combines with J gene TRBJ1-5, with 7 bases lining up with TRBD1. Germline loops: CDR1 SGHVS, CDR2 FNYEAQ. J gave up 6 bases and V 1 base, and 12 bases lay outside the gene matches. The CDR3 covers 17 residues. The DNA for the CDR3 is TGTGCCAGCAGCTTAGGAGTTGGGCAGGACAGGAGTCAGCCCCAGCATTTT. Protein: CASSLGVGQDRSQPQHF.

This clone was counted between two and nine times. The chain carries TRBV11-2 and TRBJ1-3; no reliable D call. Trimming shortened V by 6 bases and J by 1 base, and 7 bases separated the two germline ends. CDR1 is SGHAT, CDR2 FQNNGV, per germline. The CDR3 totals 13 residues. The CDR3 DNA sequence: TGTGCCAGCAGATGGAGTTCTGGAAACACCATATATTTT. Translating gives CASRWSSGNTIYF.

The V gene is TRBV11-3, the J gene TRBJ1-2; TRBD1 is a possible D gene (5 bases). V lost 5 bases, J lost 5 bases, and 12 bases lay in between. The CDR3 contains 13 residues. Germline V gives CDR1 SGHNT, CDR2 YENEEA. CDR3 coding DNA: TGTGCCAGCAGCATCTCGGGGGGGTATGGCTACACCTTC. This codes for CASSISGGYGYTF.

The chain employs TRBV19 and TRBJ2-1; the match to TRBD1 covers 10 bases. CDR3 length equals 14 residues. Germline V gene data show CDR1 as LNHDA and CDR2 as SQIVND (reference sequence). V lost 6 bases and J lost 4; bases outside the gene matches: 3. The chain's CDR3 is CASSRGQGYNEQFF. CDR3 nucleotides: TGTGCCAGTAGCCGGGGACAGGGGTACAATGAGCAGTTCTTC. Variable domain in full (rest from reference TRBV19 and TRBJ2-1): DGGITQSPKYLFRKEGQNVTLSCEQNLNHDAMYWYRQDPGQGLRLIYYSQIVNDFQKGDIAEGYSVSREKKESFPLTVTSAQKNPTAFYLCASSRGQGYNEQFFGPGTRLTVL.

The CDR3 DNA is TGTGCCAGCAGCGCCATCTGGACTAGCGGGAGGAGCAACGAGCAGTACGTC. Its translation is CASSAIWTSGRSNEQYV. The V and J genes are TRBV9 and TRBJ2-7; TRBD2 agrees at 14 bases. From germline, CDR1 is SGDLS and CDR2 YYNGEE. CDR3 size: 17 residues. The trim removed 3 bases at V and 5 bases at J, leaving 10 bases unmatched.

Notes on this clone: The sample contains more than one DNA sequence encoding this CDR3. V usage is TRBV6-5 and J usage is TRBJ1-1; D is perhaps TRBD1 (5 bases). The CDR3 is made up of 13 amino acids. CDR1 and CDR2 from the germline V gene are MNHEY and SVGAGI. The V gene lost 5 bases and the J gene lost 1 base, with 8 bases spanning the gap. The CDR3 DNA reads as TGTGCCAGCAGTCGAACAGGGAACACTGAAGCTTTCTTT. It codes for CASSRTGNTEAFF.

The chain joins TRBV7-2 to TRBJ2-3; a possible D gene is TRBD2 (6 bases). The CDR3 contains 16 residues. Trimming shortened V by 2 bases and J by 1 base, and 13 bases separated the two germline ends. In germline, CDR1 is SGHTA, CDR2 FQGNSA. Here the CDR3 reads CASSLFRERRTDTQYF. CDR3 sequence (DNA): TGTGCCAGCAGCTTATTTCGGGAGCGACGCACAGATACGCAGTATTTT.

This chain joins TRBV19 and TRBJ2-5; 7 bases align to TRBD2. Germline lookup yields CDR1 LNHDA and CDR2 SQIVND (reference sequence). Trimming removed 5 bases from V and 4 bases from J; junction bases left unmatched: 7. CDR3 length equals 14 residues. The CDR3 DNA is TGTGCCAGTAGTCGAGCGGGAATGGGAGAGACCCAGTACTTC. Encoded protein: CASSRAGMGETQYF.

V is TRBV11-2 and J is TRBJ1-1; D is perhaps TRBD1 (5 bases). This CDR3 spans 13 amino acids. Trimming pared 5 bases from V and 2 bases from J, leaving 9 bases between. CDR1 and CDR2 (germline): SGHAT, FQNNGV. This chain's CDR3 is CASSRQINTEAFF. As DNA, the CDR3 is TGTGCCAGCAGCCGACAGATTAACACTGAAGCTTTCTTT. Based on the CDR3 plus reference TRBV11-2 and TRBJ1-1, the full variable domain is EAGVAQSPRYKIIEKRQSVAFWCNPISGHATLYWYQQILGQGPKLLIQFQNNGVVDDSQLPKDRFSAERLKGVDSTLKIQPAKLEDSAVYLCASSRQINTEAFFGQGTRLTVV.

This clone was seen just once. The chain combines TRBV18 with TRBJ2-1; tentatively, D is TRBD2 (6 bases). Looked up from germline, CDR1 is KGHSH and CDR2 is LQKENI. The CDR3 extends over 14 amino acids. Trimming shortened V by 2 bases and J by 7 bases, and 12 bases separated the two germline ends. CDR3 region: CASSPERAGNEQFF. The CDR3 DNA reads as TGTGCCAGCTCACCAGAAAGGGCGGGGAATGAGCAGTTCTTC.

The J gene is TRBJ2-2, the V gene TRBV5-5; 12 nucleotides agree with TRBD2. The CDR3 has 16 residues. V gave up 7 bases and J gave up 0 bases; unmatched junction bases: 4. Germline loops: CDR1 SGHKS, CDR2 YYEKEE (reference sequence). CDR3 region: CASRGLAGPNTGELFF. The CDR3 DNA is TGTGCCAGCCGGGGACTAGCGGGCCCGAACACCGGGGAGCTGTTTTTT.

This clone was detected once. V gene TRBV14 combines with J gene TRBJ1-2, with D tentatively TRBD1 (6 bases). Per germline, CDR1 SGHDN and CDR2 FVKESK. With 4 bases removed from V and 6 bases from J, the gap between germline ends came to 12 bases. The CDR3 consists of 13 residues. As DNA, the CDR3 is TGTGCCAGCAGCCCACAGGGTTGGGATGGCTACACCTTC. It codes for CASSPQGWDGYTF.

The chain uses TRBV2 and TRBJ1-5, with TRBD1 matching over 10 bases. J gave up 6 bases and V 7 bases, and 6 bases lay outside the gene matches. The CDR3 runs 14 residues. CDR1 is SNHLY, CDR2 FYNNEI, per germline. CDR3 sequence reads: CASNRQGAGQPQHF. The CDR3, as DNA: TGTGCCAGCAATAGACAGGGGGCCGGTCAGCCCCAGCATTTT.

As regards this clone: Additional DNA sequences in this sample encode the identical CDR3. The chain is built from TRBV24-1 and TRBJ2-3, with 7 positions matching TRBD2. Germline CDR1 and CDR2: KGHDR and SFDVKD. CDR3 size: 14 residues. V shed 2 bases, J shed 7 bases, and the junction held 5 bases outside the gene matches. The CDR3 is CATSDWRERYTQYF. CDR3 coding DNA: TGTGCCACCAGTGATTGGCGGGAGAGGTATACGCAGTATTTT.